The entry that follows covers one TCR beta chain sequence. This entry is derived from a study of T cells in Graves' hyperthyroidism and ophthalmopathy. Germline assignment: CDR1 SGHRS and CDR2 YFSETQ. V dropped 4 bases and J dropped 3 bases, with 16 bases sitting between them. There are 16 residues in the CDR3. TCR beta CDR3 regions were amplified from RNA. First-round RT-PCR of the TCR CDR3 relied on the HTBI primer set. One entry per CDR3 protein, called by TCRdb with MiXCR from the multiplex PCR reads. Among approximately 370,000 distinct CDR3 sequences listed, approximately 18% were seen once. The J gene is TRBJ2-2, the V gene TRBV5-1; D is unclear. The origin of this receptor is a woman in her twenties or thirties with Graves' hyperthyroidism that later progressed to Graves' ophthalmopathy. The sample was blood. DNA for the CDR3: TGCGCCAGCAGCCGAGAAGGGATTGAGTACACCGGGGAGCTGTTTTTT. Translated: CASSREGIEYTGELFF.